The subject of this entry is one TCR beta chain. This specimen comes from a study of blood T cell repertoires in COVID-19. On the study more broadly: Italy, Spain and the United States were the sources of the convalescent and acute COVID-19 samples. Sample material is recorded as cDNA or gDNA derived from T cells, B-cell-depleted T cells, or PBMCs.

Original data processing: For nucleated cells, counts were estimated from reference gene primer amplification. The assay was immunoSEQ multiplex PCR, and TCRdb's table has in-frame clones only and misses some. V and J calls and clone size are copied from that table; D and trimming were computed from the DNA. The sample lists approximately 190,000 clones, roughly four fifths occurring once. The V segment lost 4 bases and the J segment 6 bases; nucleotides outside the gene matches: 4. Germline values: CDR1 LGHDT, CDR2 YNNKEL (reference sequence). The length of the CDR3 is 14 residues. The sequenced material came from peripheral blood. The chain combines TRBV3-1 (or the pseudogene TRBV3-2) with TRBJ1-5; 9 bases are shared with TRBD1. This receptor was obtained from a human donor with acute or convalescent COVID-19. The donor label of this sample is uncertain. CDR3 sequence: CASSRDRVGQPQHF. The CDR3 DNA reads TGTGCCAGCAGCCGGGACAGGGTTGGTCAGCCCCAGCATTTT.